These T cell receptor beta chains were read from a single sample in a study of identical twins. Using its own MiXCR run on the 5' RACE reads, TCRdb lists one record per CDR3 protein. The sample includes 1,800,000 or so distinct CDR3 sequences, less than 35% of them seen just once. The specimen sequenced was cord blood. These receptors all come from a newborn girl in good health. Both conserved end residues are part of each CDR3. Fields, in order: clone size, CDR3 length, D gene, V gene, J gene, CDR3 DNA, CDR3 protein. D genes are given only for firm matches. Size values are once, few and many counts, or a class for expanded clones, and some rows have none.

clone_size: few
cdr3_length: 13
d_call: -
v_call: TRBV3-1
j_call: TRBJ2-5
cdr3_nt: TGTGCCAGCAGCCAAGATGTGGCTTCTGAGCAGTACTTC
cdr3_aa: CASSQDVASEQYF

clone_size: -
cdr3_length: 15
d_call: -
v_call: TRBV15
j_call: TRBJ2-1
cdr3_nt: TGTGCCACCAGCGGGAGGAATGGTCTCCAAGAGACCCAGTTCTTC
cdr3_aa: CATSGRNGLQETQFF

clone_size: -
cdr3_length: 14
d_call: -
v_call: TRBV12-3/TRBV12-4
j_call: TRBJ2-5
cdr3_nt: TGTGCCAGCAGTCCGCAGGGACCCCAAGAGACCCAGTACTTC
cdr3_aa: CASSPQGPQETQYF

clone_size: -
cdr3_length: 15
d_call: -
v_call: TRBV12-5
j_call: TRBJ2-1
cdr3_nt: TGTGCTAGTGGGCTCGGAGGGGCAGACTACAGTGAGCAGTTCTTC
cdr3_aa: CASGLGGADYSEQFF

clone_size: few
cdr3_length: 13
d_call: -
v_call: TRBV29-1
j_call: TRBJ2-3
cdr3_nt: TGCAGCGTCGAGGGACTTTTCTTAGATACGCAGTATTTT
cdr3_aa: CSVEGLFLDTQYF

clone_size: -
cdr3_length: 13
d_call: -
v_call: TRBV6-1
j_call: TRBJ2-5
cdr3_nt: TGTGCCAGCAGTGCCAACGGACAAGAGACCCAGTACTTC
cdr3_aa: CASSANGQETQYF

clone_size: few
cdr3_length: 15
d_call: -
v_call: TRBV28
j_call: TRBJ2-7
cdr3_nt: TGTGCCAGCAGTCGCCCGGGACCAAGCTCCTACGAGCAGTACTTC
cdr3_aa: CASSRPGPSSYEQYF

clone_size: -
cdr3_length: 14
d_call: -
v_call: TRBV5-1
j_call: TRBJ2-2
cdr3_nt: TGCGCCAGCAGCTTGGCCAGCAGATCCGGGGAGCTGTTTTTT
cdr3_aa: CASSLASRSGELFF

clone_size: -
cdr3_length: 17
d_call: TRBD2
v_call: TRBV4-2
j_call: TRBJ2-1
cdr3_nt: TGTGCCAGCAGCCAAGTTGCACTAGCGGGAGGGCCGAGTGAGCAGTTCTTC
cdr3_aa: CASSQVALAGGPSEQFF

clone_size: -
cdr3_length: 16
d_call: TRBD1
v_call: TRBV4-1
j_call: TRBJ1-4
cdr3_nt: TGCACCAGCAGCCAAGGTTGGAGGACAGGGGATGAAAAACTGTTTTTT
cdr3_aa: CTSSQGWRTGDEKLFF

clone_size: -
cdr3_length: 13
d_call: -
v_call: TRBV12-3/TRBV12-4
j_call: TRBJ1-4
cdr3_nt: TGTGCCAGCAGTTATGGGGTAAAGGAAAAACTGTTTTTT
cdr3_aa: CASSYGVKEKLFF

clone_size: -
cdr3_length: 16
d_call: -
v_call: TRBV7-2
j_call: TRBJ2-1
cdr3_nt: TGTGCCAGCAGCCTTCTTCATGACAGGTCCTACAATGAGCAGTTCTTC
cdr3_aa: CASSLLHDRSYNEQFF

clone_size: -
cdr3_length: 15
d_call: -
v_call: TRBV4-1
j_call: TRBJ2-1
cdr3_nt: TGCGCCAGCAGCCAAGTCGCTGTCTCCTACAATGAGCAGTTCTTC
cdr3_aa: CASSQVAVSYNEQFF